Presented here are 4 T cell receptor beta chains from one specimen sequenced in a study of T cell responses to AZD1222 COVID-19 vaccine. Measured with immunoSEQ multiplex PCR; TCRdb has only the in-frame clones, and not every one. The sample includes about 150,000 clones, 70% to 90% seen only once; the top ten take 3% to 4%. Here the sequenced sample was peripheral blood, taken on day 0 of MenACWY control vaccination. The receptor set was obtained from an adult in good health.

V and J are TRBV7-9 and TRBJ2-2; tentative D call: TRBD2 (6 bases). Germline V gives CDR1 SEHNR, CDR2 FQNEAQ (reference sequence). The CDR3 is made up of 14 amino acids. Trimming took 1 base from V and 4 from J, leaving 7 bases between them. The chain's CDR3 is CASSLVGSTGELFF. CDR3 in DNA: TGTGCCAGCAGCTTAGTCGGGAGCACCGGGGAGCTGTTTTTT.

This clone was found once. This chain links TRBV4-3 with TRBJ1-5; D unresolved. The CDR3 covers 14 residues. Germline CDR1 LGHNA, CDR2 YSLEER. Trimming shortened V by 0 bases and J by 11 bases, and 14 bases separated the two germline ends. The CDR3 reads CASSQDGNRGTQHF. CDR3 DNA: TGCGCCAGCAGCCAAGATGGGAACAGAGGGACCCAGCATTTT.

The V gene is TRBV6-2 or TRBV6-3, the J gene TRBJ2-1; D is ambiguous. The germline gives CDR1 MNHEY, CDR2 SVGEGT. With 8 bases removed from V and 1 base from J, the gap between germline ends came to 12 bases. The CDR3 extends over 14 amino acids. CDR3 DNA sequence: TGTGCCAGCCGCCCCCTATATTCCTACAATGAGCAGTTCTTC. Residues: CASRPLYSYNEQFF.

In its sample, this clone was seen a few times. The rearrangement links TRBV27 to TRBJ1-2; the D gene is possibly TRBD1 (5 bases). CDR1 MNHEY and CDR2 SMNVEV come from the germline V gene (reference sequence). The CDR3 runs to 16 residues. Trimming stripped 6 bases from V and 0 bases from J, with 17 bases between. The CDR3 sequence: CASSRGGGRANYGYTF. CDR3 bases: TGTGCCAGCAGCCGGGGCGGGGGACGAGCTAACTATGGCTACACCTTC.